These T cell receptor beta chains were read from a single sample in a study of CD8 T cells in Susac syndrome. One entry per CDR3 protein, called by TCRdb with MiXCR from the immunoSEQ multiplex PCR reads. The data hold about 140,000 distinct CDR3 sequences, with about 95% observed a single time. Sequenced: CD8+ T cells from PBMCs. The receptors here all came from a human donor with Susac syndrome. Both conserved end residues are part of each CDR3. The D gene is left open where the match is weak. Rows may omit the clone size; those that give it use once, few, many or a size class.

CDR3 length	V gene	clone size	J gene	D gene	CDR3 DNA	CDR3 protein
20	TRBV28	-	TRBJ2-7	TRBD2	TGTGCCAGCAGTCCCCCGCCGGGACTAGCGGGAGGGGTGAATGGCTACGAGCAGTACTTC	CASSPPPGLAGGVNGYEQYF
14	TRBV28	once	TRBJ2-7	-	TGTGCCAGCAGTTTCCCAGGGGAGGACTACGAGCAGTACTTC	CASSFPGEDYEQYF
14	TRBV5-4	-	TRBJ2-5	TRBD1	TGTGCCAGCAGCTCAGGACAGGCCCAAGAGACCCAGTACTTC	CASSSGQAQETQYF
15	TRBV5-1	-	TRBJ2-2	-	TGCGCCAGCAGGTTTGACAGCGCGAACACCGGGGAGCTGTTTTTT	CASRFDSANTGELFF
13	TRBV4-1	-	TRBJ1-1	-	TGCGCCAGCAGCCAAGATTATAACACTGAAGCTTTCTTT	CASSQDYNTEAFF
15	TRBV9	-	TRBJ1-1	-	TGTGCCAGCAGCGTAGAAGGGACACAGAACACTGAAGCTTTCTTT	CASSVEGTQNTEAFF
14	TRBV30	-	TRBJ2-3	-	TGTGCCTGGACCTTTTCCCCACGCACAGATACGCAGTATTTT	CAWTFSPRTDTQYF
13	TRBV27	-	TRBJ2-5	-	TGTGCCAGCAGTTTAGTGCCCCAAAAGACCCAGTACTTC	CASSLVPQKTQYF
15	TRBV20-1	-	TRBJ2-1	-	TGCAGTGCTAGAGAATGGAAAGGGGCCGGCGATGAGCAGTTCTTC	CSAREWKGAGDEQFF
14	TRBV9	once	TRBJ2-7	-	TGTGCCAGCAGCGTCGGAGGAGAACCCTACGAGCAGTACTTC	CASSVGGEPYEQYF
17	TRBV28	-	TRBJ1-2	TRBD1	TGTGCCAGCAGTTGCTTAATTGACAGGGAGAGGGACTATGGCTACACCTTC	CASSCLIDRERDYGYTF